This T cell receptor (beta chain) was recorded in a study of T cells in Graves' hyperthyroidism and ophthalmopathy. RNA transcripts served as the template for amplifying TCR beta CDR3 regions. The TCR CDR3 was amplified in a first-round RT-PCR using the HTBI primer set. TCRdb called the multiplex PCR reads again in MiXCR, with one record for every CDR3 protein. This sample has approximately 330,000 distinct CDR3 sequences, with roughly an eighth found just once. This clonotype occurred many times. The CDR3 spans 15 residues. Germline loops: CDR1 SGHNT, CDR2 YENEEA. With 7 bases removed from V and 0 bases from J, the gap between germline ends came to 15 bases. Disease duration was under 3 months in the ophthalmopathy patients, who also had a Clinical Activity Score of at least 3 and a NOSPECS grade of at least 4. Uncontrolled infection, other autoimmune disease, pregnancy or lactation excluded patients.

The sequenced material came from blood. The source of this sequence is a middle-aged woman with Graves' ophthalmopathy. This sequence joins TRBV11-3 and TRBJ1-1; D remains unclear. CDR3 loop: CASIERRAMNTEAFF. CDR3 sequence (DNA): TGTGCCAGCATTGAAAGAAGGGCCATGAACACTGAAGCTTTCTTT.